The entry below gives a single T cell receptor beta chain sequence along with its context. The CDR3 runs to 17 residues. The germline V and J ends were trimmed by 4 bases and 2 bases, with 19 bases remaining between them. Germline CDR1 is MGHRA and CDR2 is YSYEKL. Under the authors' procedure: The authors estimated nucleated cell counts from reference gene primer amplification. Assay used: immunoSEQ multiplex PCR; TCRdb lists only in-frame clones, some missing. The DNA was the basis for D and trimming; V, J and clone size are from that table. The sample holds 200,000 to 250,000 clones, approximately 80% seen once. This sample stems from a study of blood T cell repertoires in COVID-19.

Sequenced: peripheral blood. The clonotype originates from a man aged 30 to 45 with active or convalescent COVID-19. This sequence joins TRBV4-1 and TRBJ2-3; D is ambiguous. The CDR3 spells CASSPYYPSSNTDTQYF. The CDR3 DNA follows: TGCGCCAGCAGCCCCTACTATCCGAGCTCAAACACAGATACGCAGTATTTT.